This section outlines one TCR beta chain sequence together with its context. In the original workflow: Amplification of reference gene primers was used by the study to estimate nucleated cell counts. Data came from immunoSEQ multiplex PCR; TCRdb stores just in-frame clones and leaves some out. Clone size and V and J calls were adopted from that table, with D and trimming inferred from the DNA. The table has 50,000 to 75,000 clones, 90% to 95% seen once. This sample is drawn from a study of blood T cell repertoires in COVID-19. The CDR3 extends over 18 amino acids. V was clipped by 1 base and J by 2 bases, with 19 bases between them. Germline V gene sequence: CDR1 SGHTA, CDR2 FQGNSA.

The material sequenced was peripheral blood. V gene TRBV7-2 combines with J gene TRBJ2-3, with a possible D match to TRBD2 (5 bases). The receptor was isolated from a man aged 50 or older with active COVID-19. This CDR3 reads CASSLDPPRGENTDTQYF. CDR3 nucleotides: TGTGCCAGCAGCTTAGATCCACCTCGTGGGGAGAACACAGATACGCAGTATTTT. Supplemented by reference TRBV7-2 and TRBJ2-3, the full variable domain reads GAGVSQSPSNKVTEKGKDVELRCDPISGHTALYWYRQSLGQGLEFLIYFQGNSAPDKSGLPSDRFSAERTGGSVSTLTIQRTQQEDSAVYLCASSLDPPRGENTDTQYFGPGTRLTVL.